The clone carrying this T cell receptor beta chain was detected a few times. Its antigen is undetermined. The time point was: newly diagnosed GD, antithyroid drugs for less than 3 months. TCR sequences were obtained from RNA taken from PBMCs. A roughly 8.1-milliliter sample of peripheral blood was drawn into EDTA tubes. This record belongs to a study of regulatory T cells in long-lasting Graves disease. Study in general: Graves' cases, newly diagnosed, had used antithyroid drugs under 3 months.

Arm-PCR of CDR3 regions with iRepertoire HTBI primers generated TCR beta libraries. TCRdb redid the calling of the multiplex PCR reads with MiXCR, one entry per CDR3 protein. The table includes about 400,000 distinct CDR3 sequences, around 16% detected once. The CDR3 consists of 16 residues. CDR1 and CDR2 (germline): MNHNS, SASEGT. J lost 5 bases, V lost 5 bases, and 14 bases had no gene match. Study-wide findings and caveats: When disease was persistent, TRBV28, TRBJ1-2 and TRBJ2-5 were the favored segments.

These data were also reused for a study on T cells in Graves' hyperthyroidism and ophthalmopathy.

This chain links TRBV6-1 with TRBJ2-7; 8 positions agree with TRBD2. This TCR derives from a woman aged 40-49 years with Graves disease. Material: peripheral blood mononuclear cells (PBMCs), obtained at new diagnosis, from a patient treated with antithyroid drugs. The CDR3 loop is CASSHRTGTSLHEQYF. CDR3 nucleotides: TGTGCCAGCAGTCACCGAACCGGGACTAGTCTGCACGAGCAGTACTTC.